Listed below are T cell receptor beta chains from one sample, sequenced in a study of blood T cell repertoires in COVID-19. Assay: immunoSEQ multiplex PCR; the TCRdb copy retains only in-frame clones and omits some. This sample yields around 170,000 clones, of which under 90% are seen a single time; approximately 12% belongs to the top ten. Source material: PBMCs or T cells enriched from blood (not recorded which). All receptors come from a man aged 45-65 years who had recovered from COVID-19. Each CDR3 is given with its conserved first and last residue. The order of the fields is V gene, clone size, J gene, D gene, CDR3 DNA, CDR3 protein. The D gene is left open where the match is weak. The listing skips clone size in some rows; elsewhere it reads once, few, many or a size class.

TRBV27	NA	TRBJ2-7	TRBD1	TGTGCCAGCAGTTACAGGGGCCCCTCCTACGAGCAGTACTTC	CASSYRGPSYEQYF
TRBV7-9	NA	TRBJ1-1	NA	TGTGCCAGCAGTCAAGGGGAGGAGCGCGGAGGAGCTTTCTTT	CASSQGEERGGAFF
TRBV11-1	once	TRBJ1-4	NA	TGTGCCAGCAGCTTAGTAGGAGGGGACCCGGTGGAAAAACTGTTTTTT	CASSLVGGDPVEKLFF
TRBV4-3	NA	TRBJ2-2	TRBD2	TGCGCCAGCAGCCAAGAAGTGTTGGGGGGGAGTAACACCGGGGAGCTGTTTTTT	CASSQEVLGGSNTGELFF
TRBV7-3	NA	TRBJ1-5	NA	TGTGCCAGCAGCAGGGACATCAAACAGCCCCAGCATTTT	CASSRDIKQPQHF
TRBV6-4	NA	TRBJ1-5	TRBD1	TGTGCCAGCAGTGACTCACCAGACAGGGGGCGCAGGCATTTT	CASSDSPDRGRRHF
TRBV3-1/TRBV3-2	NA	TRBJ1-2	TRBD1	TGTGCCAGCAGCGAGAGGACAGGGGACTATGGCTACACCTTC	CASSERTGDYGYTF
TRBV20-1	NA	TRBJ1-1	TRBD1	TGCAGTGCTAGTGTGACAGGGGGCGGAGGAGGCACTGAAGCTTTCTTT	CSASVTGGGGGTEAFF
TRBV19	NA	TRBJ1-6	NA	TGTGCCAGTAGTATAGCGACAGCGTATAATTCACCCCTCCACTTT	CASSIATAYNSPLHF
TRBV3-1/TRBV3-2	NA	TRBJ2-2	TRBD2	TGTGCCAGCAGCCGAGGAGCTAGCGGGGGTCCGAACACCGGGGAGCTGTTTTTT	CASSRGASGGPNTGELFF
TRBV3-1/TRBV3-2	NA	TRBJ1-3	NA	TGTGCCAGCAGCCAAGACTTGGGACTCAAAGGAAACACCATATATTTT	CASSQDLGLKGNTIYF
TRBV6-5	NA	TRBJ1-2	TRBD1	TGTGCCAGCAGTAGGGACAGGGGAAACTATGGCTACACCTTC	CASSRDRGNYGYTF
TRBV5-1	NA	TRBJ2-5	TRBD1	TGCGCCAGCAGCCAGGGGGTATTCCAAGAGACCCAGTACTTC	CASSQGVFQETQYF
TRBV2	NA	TRBJ2-7	TRBD1	TGTGCCAGCAGTTATACTATGACAGGGAGCTCCTACGAGCAGTACTTC	CASSYTMTGSSYEQYF
TRBV29-1	NA	TRBJ2-7	TRBD1	TGCAGCGTTCCGGGACAGGGATCCTACGAGCAGTACTTC	CSVPGQGSYEQYF
TRBV5-4	NA	TRBJ1-3	TRBD1	TGTGCCAGCAGCCGCGGCACCACAGGGGGCGCTGGAAACACCATATATTTT	CASSRGTTGGAGNTIYF
TRBV28	NA	TRBJ2-7	NA	TGTGCCAGCAGTTTCCCCCAGGCGGGGACCCCCTACGAGCAGTACTTC	CASSFPQAGTPYEQYF
TRBV7-9	once	TRBJ2-1	TRBD2	TGTGCCAGCAGCGCATCCCCGCGCAGCGGGGGGGCCTATGAGCAGTTCTTC	CASSASPRSGGAYEQFF
TRBV3-1/TRBV3-2	NA	TRBJ1-3	TRBD1	TGTGCCAGCAGCCTGGGGACAGGGGCAAGGGGAAACACCATATATTTT	CASSLGTGARGNTIYF
TRBV7-9	NA	TRBJ1-6	TRBD1	TGTGCCAGCAGTCCCGGGGACAGGGGAAATTCACCCCTCCACTTT	CASSPGDRGNSPLHF